This entry lists 31 T cell receptor beta chains sequenced from one sample in a study of blood T cells in healthy people across ages. Using a J-beta primer mix together with a sample-barcoded 5' primer, a second PCR was run for about 6 to 12 cycles. One entry per CDR3 protein, called by TCRdb with MiXCR from the 5' RACE reads. Seen here are about a million distinct CDR3 sequences, around 54% observed once, and the top ten hold 20% to 25%. The sequencing sample was made of blood. These receptors came from a woman aged 60-75 years in good health.

The J gene is TRBJ2-3, the V gene TRBV24-1; a possible D gene is TRBD1 (6 bases). The CDR3 sequence is 14 residues long. Trimming removed 4 bases at V and 3 bases at J, with 10 bases between. Germline CDR1 is KGHDR and CDR2 is SFDVKD. The CDR3 nucleotides are TGTGCCACCAGTGACCCAAGGGGGACAGATACGCAGTATTTT. Translation: CATSDPRGTDTQYF.

The chain has TRBV6-2 or TRBV6-3 and TRBJ2-2; 8 bases agree with TRBD2. Germline V gene data show CDR1 as MNHEY and CDR2 as SVGEGT. This CDR3 is built from 16 residues. J lost 2 bases, V lost 7 bases, and 9 bases had no gene match. This CDR3 reads CASKASSGYNTGELFF. As DNA, the CDR3 is TGTGCCAGCAAGGCGTCTAGCGGGTATAACACCGGGGAGCTGTTTTTT.

The CDR3 coding sequence is TGTGCCAGCAGCTTGGCTGGAATTATGAACACTGAAGCTTTCTTT. It is translated as CASSLAGIMNTEAFF. This chain joins TRBV7-2 and TRBJ1-1; no firm D call. Trimming cost V 3 bases and J 0 bases, with 11 bases left between them. The CDR3 extends over 15 amino acids. Germline V lookup: CDR1 SGHTA, CDR2 FQGNSA.

The rearrangement uses TRBV6-5 and TRBJ2-7; a weak D match, TRBD2 (5 bases). V lost 10 bases and J 2 bases, leaving 18 bases between the germline ends. In germline, CDR1 is MNHEY, CDR2 SVGAGI. The CDR3 runs to 14 residues. CDR3 sequence (DNA): TGTGCCACCCACCTGGGAAACGGGGCCTACGAGCAGTACTTC. This codes for CATHLGNGAYEQYF.

This chain uses TRBV30 with TRBJ2-3, with TRBD2 identical over 15 bases. The V gene's germline CDR1 is GTSNPN and CDR2 SVGIG (reference sequence). With 3 bases clipped from V and 5 bases from J, the junction kept 0 bases outside the gene matches. This CDR3 is built from 14 residues. CDR3: CAWRGLAGGDTQYF. In DNA, the CDR3 is TGTGCCTGGAGGGGACTAGCGGGAGGAGATACGCAGTATTTT.

The chain carries TRBV4-2 and TRBJ1-4; no firm D call. Germline V gene lookup returns CDR1 LGHNA and CDR2 YNFKEQ. V was shortened by 4 bases and J by 5 bases, with 11 bases between the two germline ends. The CDR3 is made up of 14 amino acids. The CDR3 coding sequence is TGTGCCAGCAGCCCTAGGCAGTACAATGAAAAACTGTTTTTT. Its protein is CASSPRQYNEKLFF.

The rearrangement uses TRBV5-1 and TRBJ2-2; D uncertain. Germline CDR1 and CDR2: SGHRS and YFSETQ. This CDR3 is 13 amino acids long. Trimming stripped 6 bases from V and 6 bases from J, with 12 bases between. The CDR3 DNA reads as TGCGCCAGCAAACATCCTGGACCCGGGGAGCTGTTTTTT. Protein: CASKHPGPGELFF.

This sequence joins TRBV20-1 and TRBJ1-2; D is uncertain. The CDR3 is made up of 12 amino acids. Germline loops: CDR1 DFQATT, CDR2 SNEGSKA (reference sequence). The V gene lost 5 bases and the J gene lost 4 bases, with 11 bases spanning the gap. CDR3 DNA: TGCAGTGCTCCAAATCACCTCTATGGCTACACCTTC. It translates to CSAPNHLYGYTF.

The rearrangement uses TRBV12-3 or TRBV12-4 and TRBJ2-5; 9 positions match TRBD2. J gave up 4 bases and V 5 bases, and 5 bases lay outside the gene matches. The CDR3 contains 14 residues. As DNA, the CDR3 is TGTGCCAGCAGTAAATTGACTAGCGGAGAGACCCAGTACTTC. This codes for CASSKLTSGETQYF.

CDR3 DNA sequence: TGCAGTGCTGGCCAAGACCCCTTCCCCTACAATGAGCAGTTCTTC. Its protein product is CSAGQDPFPYNEQFF. The V and J genes are TRBV20-1 and TRBJ2-1, with D unclear. The CDR3 runs to 15 residues. Germline V gene data show CDR1 as DFQATT and CDR2 as SNEGSKA (reference sequence). The V end lost 5 bases, the J end lost 2 bases, and 16 bases lay between the germline ends.

This clonotype showed up just a few times. The gene calls are TRBV29-1 and TRBJ2-7; D may correspond to TRBD1 or TRBD2 (5 bases each). CDR1 and CDR2 (germline): SQVTM, ANQGSEA. There are 13 residues in the CDR3. The V end lost 3 bases, the J end lost 3 bases, and 12 bases lay between the germline ends. The CDR3 loop is CSVDGRGNYEQYF. Here the CDR3 DNA reads TGCAGCGTTGATGGACGGGGCAACTACGAGCAGTACTTC.

J is TRBJ2-7 and V is TRBV7-9; TRBD2 matches 7 bases. The CDR3 runs 14 residues. Germline assignment: CDR1 SEHNR and CDR2 FQNEAQ (reference sequence). Unmatched junction bases numbered 6, after V lost 5 bases and J lost 2 bases. The CDR3 coding sequence is TGTGCCAGCAGCCAAGCGGGGTACCCCTACGAGCAGTACTTC. Protein sequence: CASSQAGYPYEQYF.

The chain employs TRBV28 and TRBJ2-7; 9 nucleotides align to TRBD2. V was pared by 6 bases and J by 4 bases, with 19 bases of the junction left unmatched. CDR1 is MDHEN, CDR2 SYDVKM, per germline. The CDR3 spans 18 residues. The chain's CDR3 is CASSLIGWGGLAGYEQYF. The DNA of the CDR3 is TGTGCCAGCAGCTTAATAGGGTGGGGGGGACTAGCAGGTTACGAGCAGTACTTC.

The sample holds one count of this clonotype. This sequence joins TRBV30 and TRBJ2-3, with 10 bases fitting TRBD2. The CDR3 spans 17 residues. Losses at the gene ends were 2 bases for V and 0 bases for J; bases not matched to a gene: 8. CDR1 and CDR2 from the germline V gene are GTSNPN and SVGIG (reference sequence). The CDR3 loop is CAWSLAGGKTSTDTQYF. The CDR3 DNA follows: TGTGCCTGGAGTTTAGCGGGAGGCAAGACTAGCACAGATACGCAGTATTTT.

There are a few counts of this clonotype. The rearrangement links TRBV20-1 to TRBJ2-7, with 8 bases fitting TRBD2. Trimming took 4 bases from V and 6 from J; bases not matched to a gene: 8. This CDR3 region has 13 residues. CDR1 and CDR2 (germline): DFQATT, SNEGSKA (reference sequence). The chain's CDR3 is CSATSGSAFEQYF. The CDR3 DNA is TGCAGTGCTACGAGCGGGAGTGCGTTCGAGCAGTACTTC.

The V gene is TRBV30, the J gene TRBJ1-1; possible D gene TRBD1, 5 bases. Deletions cut 5 bases from V and 6 bases from J, with 16 bases between. CDR3 length: 13 residues. CDR1 GTSNPN and CDR2 SVGIG come from the germline V gene (reference sequence). CDR3: CAWELRGGAEAFF. The CDR3 region has the DNA TGTGCCTGGGAGCTGAGGGGAGGGGCTGAAGCTTTCTTT.

This clonotype was found a few times. The chain combines TRBV12-3 or TRBV12-4 with TRBJ2-3; unclear D gene. V shed 8 bases and J shed 4 bases, with 13 bases lying between them. The CDR3 totals 13 residues. The CDR3 bases are TGTGCCAGCTCCATAGGCCAGGCAGATACGCAGTATTTT. It specifies CASSIGQADTQYF.

A word on this clonotype: One junction end disagrees with the germline gene, perhaps due to a read error. V and J are TRBV7-3 and TRBJ2-1; the D gene is possibly TRBD1 (5 bases). Germline V lookup: CDR1 SGHTA, CDR2 FQGTGA. This CDR3 is 14 amino acids long. This chain's CDR3 is CANSLGEGSYEQFF. The CDR3 region has the DNA TGTGCCAACAGCTTAGGGGAAGGCTCCTACGAGCAGTTCTTC. Full variable domain (missing parts from reference TRBV7-3 and TRBJ2-1): GAGVSQTPSNKVTEKGKYVELRCDPISGHTALYWYRQSLGQGPEFLIYFQGTGAADDSGLPNDRFFAVRPEGSVSTLKIQRTERGDSAVYLCANSLGEGSYEQFFGPGTRLTVL.

For the CDR3, the DNA is TGTGCCAGCTCACCAGCGGGAGTGCCGTGCAATGAGCAGTTCTTC. Amino acid sequence: CASSPAGVPCNEQFF. The rearrangement links TRBV18 to TRBJ2-1; 7 bases fit TRBD2. There are 15 residues in the CDR3. Per the germline V gene, CDR1 is KGHSH and CDR2 is LQKENI. Germline trimming cut 2 bases from V and 6 bases from J; bases unmatched to any gene: 7. The variable domain in full, completed from reference TRBV18 and TRBJ2-1, reads NAGVMQNPRHLVRRRGQEARLRCSPMKGHSHVYWYRQLPEEGLKFMVYLQKENIIDESGMPKERFSAEFPKEGPSILRIQQVVRGDSAAYFCASSPAGVPCNEQFFGPGTRLTVL.

The chain links TRBV6-6 to TRBJ1-6; no clear D. Germline V lookup: CDR1 MNHNY, CDR2 SVGAGI (reference sequence). The CDR3 runs 14 residues. V shed 4 bases and J shed 6 bases, with 10 bases lying between them. The chain's CDR3 is CASSLIQINSPLHF. The CDR3 nucleotides read TGTGCCAGCAGTTTAATACAGATTAATTCACCCCTCCACTTT.

This clonotype was detected only a few times. CDR3: CASRRSGTTDTQYF. CDR3 sequence (DNA): TGTGCCAGCAGGAGGTCGGGGACCACAGATACGCAGTATTTT. V is TRBV7-8 and J is TRBJ2-3; D is tentatively TRBD1 or TRBD2 (5 bases each). Trimming shortened V by 6 bases and J by 2 bases, and 12 bases separated the two germline ends. CDR3 length: 14 amino acids. Per the germline V gene, CDR1 is SGHVS and CDR2 is FQNEAQ.

This chain joins TRBV27 and TRBJ2-1; 11 bases match TRBD2. This CDR3 is built from 14 residues. V gave up 8 bases and J gave up 8 bases; unmatched junction bases: 8. The germline V gene has CDR1 MNHEY and CDR2 SMNVEV (reference sequence). Here the CDR3 reads CASGPSGRFDEQFF. The CDR3 DNA is TGTGCCAGCGGCCCTAGCGGGAGGTTCGATGAGCAGTTCTTC.

CDR3 in amino acids: CAISDPGLAVYEQYF. CDR3 DNA: TGTGCCATCAGCGATCCGGGACTAGCGGTTTACGAGCAGTACTTC. The rearrangement joins TRBV10-3 to TRBJ2-7; the match to TRBD2 covers 11 bases. This CDR3 is 15 amino acids long. The J segment lost 4 bases and the V segment lost 6 bases, leaving 8 bases of the junction unmatched. From germline, CDR1 is ENHRY and CDR2 SYGVKD.

Many counts were recorded for this clonotype. V is TRBV28 and J is TRBJ2-7; 7 bases fit TRBD1. The CDR3 runs 15 residues. With V trimmed by 3 bases and J by 7 bases, 12 bases remained unmatched. Germline V lookup: CDR1 MDHEN, CDR2 SYDVKM. The CDR3 nucleotides read TGTGCCAGCAGTTTGTCGGGACAGCTTAAGGGGGAGCAGTACTTC. Its translation: CASSLSGQLKGEQYF.

The rearrangement joins TRBV6-5 to TRBJ2-3; D is undetermined. Deletions cut 10 bases from V and 4 bases from J, with 21 bases between. CDR3 size: 15 residues. Germline-derived CDR1 and CDR2 are MNHEY and SVGAGI. The CDR3: CATRTPLKEADTQYF. The CDR3 nucleotides read TGTGCCACCCGTACACCCCTGAAGGAAGCAGATACGCAGTATTTT.

This chain links TRBV7-2 with TRBJ1-6, with a possible D match to TRBD1 (5 bases). The germline gives CDR1 SGHTA, CDR2 FQGNSA. This CDR3 contains 16 residues. Trimming left V 1 base short and J 5 bases short, with 12 bases between. The CDR3: CASSLVGTVDNSPLHF. The CDR3 nucleotides are TGTGCCAGCAGCTTAGTCGGGACGGTAGATAATTCACCCCTCCACTTT.

J is TRBJ1-6 and V is TRBV10-3, with TRBD1 matching over 9 bases. The V gene end was trimmed by 3 bases and the J gene end by 9 bases; junction bases not matched to a gene: 9. This CDR3 has 16 residues. The germline CDR1 and CDR2 sequences are ENHRY and SYGVKD. The CDR3 reads CAISENEQGAGSPLHF. In DNA form, the CDR3 reads TGTGCCATCAGTGAAAATGAACAGGGGGCGGGTTCACCCCTCCACTTT.

This sequence joins TRBV7-9 and TRBJ2-7; 8 positions match TRBD2. The J call is in doubt because the DNA end fits TRBJ2-1 better. The CDR3 totals 17 residues. Germline CDR1 and CDR2: SEHNR and FQNEAQ (reference sequence). The CDR3 sequence is CASSLAVGGRPRNEQFF. In nucleotides, the CDR3 is TGTGCCAGCAGCTTAGCGGTTGGCGGGAGGCCCCGGAATGAGCAGTTCTTC.

The V and J genes are TRBV6-4 and TRBJ2-2; the D is unclear. The V end was cut by 1 base, the J end by 8 bases, with 5 bases between. This CDR3 has 12 residues. Germline CDR1 is MRHNA and CDR2 is SNTAGT. For the CDR3, the DNA is TGTGCCAGCAGTGACTATCGAGGGGAGCTGTTTTTT. The encoded protein is CASSDYRGELFF.

This clonotype was observed a handful of times. The chain is built from TRBV29-1 and TRBJ1-2; no firm D call. CDR1 and CDR2 (germline): SQVTM, ANQGSEA. This CDR3 is 11 amino acids long. Between the trimmed V and J ends, which lost 3 bases and 5 bases, there was a span of 7 bases. CDR3 DNA: TGCAGCGTTGACCCGGGTTATGGCTACACCTTC. Residues: CSVDPGYGYTF.

This clonotype has just a few counts. The chain has TRBV2 and TRBJ2-7, with D perhaps matching TRBD1 or TRBD2 (6 bases each). V gave up 3 bases and J gave up 5 bases, with 11 bases separating them. Germline V gives CDR1 SNHLY, CDR2 FYNNEI. This CDR3 comprises 13 residues. The CDR3 loop reads CASSDRGLNEQYF. The CDR3 nucleotides are TGTGCCAGCAGTGACCGGGGGCTTAACGAGCAGTACTTC.